The 19 T cell receptor beta chains presented below share a single source sample, sequenced in a study of breast tumors, draining lymph nodes, adjacent tissues. One entry per CDR3 protein, called by TCRdb with MiXCR from the multiplex PCR reads. The sample has about 80,000 distinct CDR3 sequences; under 25% are singletons. Samples came from axillary lymph nodes draining the breast cancer. Sequenced material: axillary lymph node tissue. These receptors were obtained from a female donor with breast cancer. Some clones in this sample may be carry-over from other donors' samples.

Regarding this clonotype: A much larger clone differs by one base, so this may be a read error. This chain uses TRBV7-3 with TRBJ2-1, with TRBD2 matching over 9 bases. This CDR3 region has 17 residues. V was clipped by 4 bases and J by 7 bases; unmatched bases: 14. CDR1 is SGHTA and CDR2 is FQGTGA in the germline V gene. The CDR3, as DNA: TGTGCCAGCAGCTCAGAGGCGCGGGAGGGAGTGCCAAATGAGCAGTTCTTC. Its translation: CASSSEAREGVPNEQFF.

This clonotype was seen repeatedly, ten times or more. V gene TRBV20-1 combines with J gene TRBJ2-3; weak D call: TRBD2 (5 bases). This CDR3 has 16 amino acids. Germline V gene sequence: CDR1 DFQATT, CDR2 SNEGSKA (reference sequence). Trimming took off 0 bases at V and 4 bases at J, with 17 bases between the two ends. The DNA of the CDR3 is TGCAGTGCTAGAGATGCGAGGGCCATCAGTTCAGATACGCAGTATTTT. It is translated as CSARDARAISSDTQYF.

In its sample, this clonotype was seen many times. The chain uses TRBV2 and TRBJ1-5; the D is unclear. The V and J ends lost 5 bases and 4 bases respectively, with 6 bases between them. Germline CDR1 SNHLY, CDR2 FYNNEI. The CDR3 loop spans 12 amino acids. The CDR3 bases are TGTGCCAGCAGTAGTGCGAATCAGCCCCAGCATTTT. It specifies CASSSANQPQHF.

This clonotype has a handful of counts. The chain joins TRBV6-2 or TRBV6-3 to TRBJ2-1; perhaps TRBD2 as D (6 bases). Germline-derived CDR1 and CDR2 are MNHEY and SVGEGT. The V gene lost 8 bases and the J gene lost 2 bases, with 13 bases spanning the gap. The CDR3 extends over 14 amino acids. CDR3: CASEEASAYNEQFF. Here the CDR3 DNA reads TGTGCCAGCGAAGAGGCTAGCGCCTACAATGAGCAGTTCTTC.

As concerns this clonotype: One junction end does not reproduce the germline sequence, and a read error may be involved. The chain is built from TRBV28 and TRBJ2-7, with 8 positions matching TRBD2. The CDR3 spans 15 residues. Germline-derived CDR1 and CDR2 are MDHEN and SYDVKM. The CDR3 sequence is CTSSLAGRASYEQYF. DNA of the CDR3: TGTACCAGCAGTTTAGCCGGGAGGGCGTCCTACGAGCAGTACTTC.

The sample holds a few counts of this clonotype. This rearrangement joins TRBV28 to TRBJ2-5, with TRBD2 matching over 12 bases. This CDR3 is built from 14 residues. The V gene's germline CDR1 is MDHEN and CDR2 SYDVKM. The trim removed 5 bases at V and 3 bases at J, leaving 1 base unmatched. The CDR3 sequence is CASSRLAGEETQYF. The DNA for the CDR3 is TGTGCCAGCAGTAGACTAGCGGGGGAAGAGACCCAGTACTTC.

This clonotype was observed a few times. The chain is built from TRBV4-2 and TRBJ2-2; the D gene is possibly TRBD2 (6 bases). Germline loops: CDR1 LGHNA, CDR2 YNFKEQ. V gave up 4 bases and J gave up 1 base, with 19 bases separating them. The CDR3 has 18 amino acids. Here the CDR3 DNA reads TGTGCCAGCAGCCGACGTCCCGAAGCGGGTGGGAACACCGGGGAGCTGTTTTTT. As protein: CASSRRPEAGGNTGELFF.

This clonotype was detected ten times or more. The V and J genes are TRBV9 and TRBJ2-7; no firm D call. Germline V gene sequence: CDR1 SGDLS, CDR2 YYNGEE. Trimming took 2 bases from V and 1 from J, leaving 16 bases between them. CDR3 length equals 16 residues. The DNA for the CDR3 is TGTGCCAGCAGCGTTGGACCCTCCGTGGATTCCTACGAGCAGTACTTC. Amino acid sequence: CASSVGPSVDSYEQYF. Full variable domain (outside the CDR3, taken from reference TRBV9 and TRBJ2-7): DSGVTQTPKHLITATGQRVTLRCSPRSGDLSVYWYQQSLDQGLQFLIQYYNGEERAKGNILERFSAQQFPDLHSELNLSSLELGDSALYFCASSVGPSVDSYEQYFGPGTRLTVT.

This clonotype was recorded at least ten times. The chain carries TRBV5-5 and TRBJ2-2; 15 nucleotides align to TRBD2. The germline CDR1 and CDR2 sequences are SGHKS and YYEKEE (reference sequence). Germline trimming cut 4 bases from V and 3 bases from J; bases unmatched to any gene: 4. The CDR3 sequence is 17 residues long. The CDR3: CASSRRTSGRDTGELFF. The CDR3 DNA is TGTGCCAGCAGCCGTAGGACTAGCGGGAGGGACACCGGGGAGCTGTTTTTT.

There are many counts of this clonotype. V gene TRBV5-1 combines with J gene TRBJ1-6, with TRBD1 matching over 7 bases. CDR3 length equals 15 residues. V was clipped by 1 base and J by 6 bases; unmatched bases: 4. Germline CDR1 is SGHRS and CDR2 is YFSETQ. The CDR3 region has the DNA TGCGCCAGCAGCTTGAAGTCAGGGGGTAATTCACCCCTCCACTTT. Encoded protein: CASSLKSGGNSPLHF.

This clonotype showed up many times. The chain joins TRBV7-3 to TRBJ1-3, with D perhaps matching TRBD1 (6 bases). The CDR3 length is 15 residues. Germline values: CDR1 SGHTA, CDR2 FQGTGA. V was shortened by 7 bases and J by 3 bases, with 16 bases between the two germline ends. The DNA for the CDR3 is TGTGCCAGCACCCCCCGAGGGGGGAGTGGAAACACCATATATTTT. This translates into CASTPRGGSGNTIYF.

This clonotype came up many times. This chain uses TRBV6-6 with TRBJ1-5; no clear D gene. V gave up 6 bases and J gave up 0 bases, with 6 bases separating them. The CDR3 extends over 13 amino acids. Germline CDR1 reads MNHNY; CDR2 reads SVGAGI (reference sequence). CDR3: CASSSYSNQPQHF. In DNA, the CDR3 is TGTGCCAGCAGCTCATATAGCAATCAGCCCCAGCATTTT.

Points on this clonotype: Just one base apart from a much larger clone, this may be a read error. In DNA, the CDR3 is TGTGCCAGCAGCCTGAAAATCAGGGCCCAAAGATTGGAGGCCCAGTACTTC. Translation gives CASSLKIRAQRLEAQYF. V and J are TRBV14 and TRBJ2-5; D is tentatively TRBD1 or TRBD2 (5 bases each). Germline V gives CDR1 SGHDN, CDR2 FVKESK. V was clipped by 4 bases and J by 9 bases, with 27 bases between them. CDR3 length: 17 residues.

There are many counts of this clonotype. The rearrangement uses TRBV19 and TRBJ1-5; D is undetermined. The CDR3 is 15 amino acids. The germline gives CDR1 LNHDA, CDR2 SQIVND (reference sequence). V was pared by 3 bases and J by 6 bases, with 15 bases between. The CDR3 is CASSIGQRLGQPQHF. As DNA, the CDR3 is TGTGCCAGTAGTATTGGGCAGCGACTCGGTCAGCCCCAGCATTTT.

The chain has TRBV6-5 and TRBJ1-1; the D gene is possibly TRBD1 (6 bases). This CDR3 contains 13 residues. V was cut by 6 bases and J by 4 bases, with 12 bases left in between. Germline V lookup: CDR1 MNHEY, CDR2 SVGAGI. CDR3 protein: CASRPGHSTEAFF. CDR3 DNA sequence: TGTGCCAGCAGGCCGGGACACAGCACTGAAGCTTTCTTT.

This clonotype was detected ten times or more. This sequence joins TRBV7-3 and TRBJ2-7; 15 bases are shared with TRBD2. CDR1 is SGHTA and CDR2 is FQGTGA in the germline V gene. The J segment lost 4 bases and the V segment lost 5 bases, leaving 3 bases of the junction unmatched. The CDR3 runs 15 residues. The CDR3 is CASSPGTSGRYEQYF. CDR3 nucleotide sequence: TGTGCCAGCAGCCCCGGGACTAGCGGGAGGTACGAGCAGTACTTC.

Concerning this clonotype itself: A clone one base away is much larger, so this may be a read error. This chain uses TRBV20-1 with TRBJ2-2; maybe TRBD2 (6 bases). The CDR3 sequence is 17 residues long. Germline CDR1 reads DFQATT; CDR2 reads SNEGSKA (reference sequence). Trimming took 5 bases from V and 4 from J, leaving 23 bases between them. CDR3 protein: CSAPKGLALGGTGELFF. The CDR3 DNA reads as TGCAGTGCTCCTAAGGGGCTAGCGCTGGGGGGCACCGGGGAGCTGTTTTTT.

By proportion, this clonotype is medium-sized. The gene calls are TRBV29-1 and TRBJ2-7; D is perhaps TRBD1 (6 bases). The V and J ends lost 3 bases and 9 bases respectively, with 21 bases between them. The germline CDR1 and CDR2 sequences are SQVTM and ANQGSEA. The CDR3 runs 14 residues. CDR3 DNA: TGCAGCGTTGAGGCAGGGGCGAGCCAATCGCGGCAGTACTTC. Its translation: CSVEAGASQSRQYF.

A remark on this clonotype: A read error may explain this, as a much larger clone is one base away. Here the CDR3 reads CASSREAGEGYNYGYTF. The CDR3 DNA follows: TGTGCCAGCAGCCGTGAAGCAGGGGAAGGGTACAACTATGGCTACACCTTC. V usage is TRBV6-5 and J usage is TRBJ1-2, with a weak D call TRBD1 (6 bases). This CDR3 has 17 residues. V was cut by 6 bases and J by 2 bases, with 22 bases left in between. From germline, CDR1 is MNHEY and CDR2 SVGAGI.